These 18 T cell receptor beta chains were all obtained from the same sample, sequenced in a study of cytomegalovirus exposure and HLA in healthy donors (dated by TCRdb to 2016 to 2017). The library was generated by the immunoSEQ multiplex PCR assay. TCRdb carries this immuneACCESS record with in-frame sequences only. Its versions omit some clonotypes, under half of them owing to an unresolved V gene in the studies checked, with the rest unexplained. This sample gives tens of thousands of clones in total; about 90% of them show up just once. Roughly 1.2% of the sample belongs to the ten largest clones. Sample: PBMCs. These receptors came from a woman aged 18-35 years in good health and CMV-seronegative.

The chain carries TRBV28 and TRBJ2-5; TRBD1 aligns across 8 bases. The CDR3 loop spans 16 amino acids. V trimming: 1 base; J trimming: 5 bases; junction bases outside the gene matches: 9. Looked up from germline, CDR1 is MDHEN and CDR2 is SYDVKM. CDR3 sequence (DNA): TGTGCCAGCAGTTTATTCTCGACAGGGGTCGGGGAGACCCAGTACTTC. It translates to CASSLFSTGVGETQYF.

The CDR3 is CASRPGQRYEQYF. The CDR3 DNA is TGTGCCAGCAGACCGGGACAGAGATACGAGCAGTACTTC. The chain is built from TRBV5-8 and TRBJ2-7, with 7 bases fitting TRBD1. There are 13 residues in the CDR3. V was pared by 5 bases and J by 4 bases, with 6 bases of the junction left unmatched. Germline V gene data show CDR1 as SGHTS and CDR2 as YDEGEE.

This chain connects TRBV6-6 to TRBJ2-2; a possible D gene is TRBD1 (6 bases). The V and J ends lost 1 base and 7 bases respectively, with 10 bases between them. Germline CDR1 reads MNHNY; CDR2 reads SVGAGI (reference sequence). This CDR3 contains 14 residues. The CDR3 region is CASSYWQGNGELFF. Written as DNA, the CDR3 is TGTGCCAGCAGTTACTGGCAGGGGAACGGGGAGCTGTTTTTT.

This clone was found a few times. J is TRBJ1-5 and V is TRBV7-2; TRBD1 is a possible D gene (6 bases). This CDR3 has 15 amino acids. The ends were cut back, 0 bases at V and 6 bases at J, with 12 bases in the middle. CDR1 and CDR2 from the germline V gene are SGHTA and FQGNSA. The CDR3 bases are TGTGCCAGCAGCTTAGCGGCAGGGGAGGGTCAGCCCCAGCATTTT. As protein: CASSLAAGEGQPQHF.

This chain links TRBV5-4 with TRBJ2-5, with TRBD1 identical over 9 bases. CDR1 and CDR2 from the germline V gene are SGHNT and YYREEE (reference sequence). The CDR3 sequence is 14 residues long. V shed 3 bases and J 3 bases; nucleotides not matched to a gene: 3. In nucleotides, the CDR3 is TGTGCCAGCAGCTCGTGGACAGGGGAAGAGACCCAGTACTTC. It specifies CASSSWTGEETQYF.

In its sample, this clone was seen once. The rearrangement uses TRBV28 and TRBJ2-3; TRBD2 matches 8 bases. The J segment lost 4 bases and the V segment lost 4 bases, leaving 1 base of the junction unmatched. This CDR3 has 13 amino acids. Germline lookup yields CDR1 MDHEN and CDR2 SYDVKM. This chain's CDR3 is CASSYGGADTQYF. As DNA, the CDR3 is TGTGCCAGCAGTTACGGGGGGGCAGATACGCAGTATTTT. Supplemented by reference TRBV28 and TRBJ2-3, the full variable domain reads DVKVTQSSRYLVKRTGEKVFLECVQDMDHENMFWYRQDPGLGLRLIYFSYDVKMKEKGDIPEGYSVSREKKERFSLILESASTNQTSMYLCASSYGGADTQYFGPGTRLTVL.

This clone was counted only a few times. V is TRBV27 and J is TRBJ2-3; D perhaps matches TRBD2 (5 bases). The CDR3 contains 14 residues. The V gene's germline CDR1 is MNHEY and CDR2 SMNVEV (reference sequence). The V end was cut by 10 bases, the J end by 3 bases, with 17 bases between. This CDR3 reads CAIRGSGDTDTQYF. CDR3 nucleotide sequence: TGTGCCATCCGCGGCAGCGGTGATACAGATACGCAGTATTTT.

This sequence joins TRBV27 and TRBJ2-3, with 8 bases identical to TRBD2. The CDR3 is made up of 15 amino acids. Germline V gene data show CDR1 as MNHEY and CDR2 as SMNVEV (reference sequence). V shed 2 bases, J shed 2 bases, and the junction held 3 bases outside the gene matches. The CDR3 DNA sequence: TGTGCCAGCAGTTTAAGGACTAGCAACACAGATACGCAGTATTTT. The encoded protein is CASSLRTSNTDTQYF.

For the CDR3, the DNA is TGTGCCAGTAGTATTGGCGGCAGGGAGGGGTTTGACTATGGCTACACCTTC. This codes for CASSIGGREGFDYGYTF. The chain combines TRBV19 with TRBJ1-2; tentative D call: TRBD1 (5 bases). Germline V gene data show CDR1 as LNHDA and CDR2 as SQIVND (reference sequence). V was pared by 3 bases and J by 3 bases, with 20 bases between. The CDR3 has 17 amino acids.

This chain joins TRBV28 and TRBJ2-2; 7 bases agree with TRBD2. This CDR3 spans 16 amino acids. The V segment lost 7 bases and the J segment 4 bases; nucleotides outside the gene matches: 12. CDR1 MDHEN and CDR2 SYDVKM come from the germline V gene. This CDR3 reads CASMLTGRWFTGELFF. The CDR3 bases are TGTGCCAGCATGCTCACCGGGAGGTGGTTCACCGGGGAGCTGTTTTTT. The full variable domain, in which reference TRBV28 and TRBJ2-2 provide the parts outside the CDR3, is DVKVTQSSRYLVKRTGEKVFLECVQDMDHENMFWYRQDPGLGLRLIYFSYDVKMKEKGDIPEGYSVSREKKERFSLILESASTNQTSMYLCASMLTGRWFTGELFFGEGSRLTVL.

The rearrangement links TRBV5-4 to TRBJ1-1, with TRBD1 matching over 7 bases. This CDR3 region has 14 residues. Germline CDR1 SGHNT, CDR2 YYREEE (reference sequence). J lost 5 bases, V lost 3 bases, and 7 bases had no gene match. CDR3 sequence reads: CASSSPQGWTEAFF. CDR3 DNA: TGTGCCAGCAGCTCCCCACAGGGGTGGACTGAAGCTTTCTTT.

The rearrangement uses TRBV19 and TRBJ2-3; weak D call: TRBD2 (6 bases). The ends were cut back, 4 bases at V and 3 bases at J, with 17 bases in the middle. The CDR3 consists of 16 residues. In germline, CDR1 is LNHDA, CDR2 SQIVND (reference sequence). The CDR3 loop reads CASSRFSGVKTDTQYF. The CDR3 nucleotides read TGTGCCAGTAGTAGGTTTTCGGGAGTAAAGACAGATACGCAGTATTTT.

This rearrangement joins TRBV7-9 to TRBJ1-4, with D possibly TRBD1 on 5 matching bases. The CDR3 covers 14 residues. Germline values: CDR1 SEHNR, CDR2 FQNEAQ (reference sequence). V lost 2 bases to trimming and J lost 6 bases, with 10 bases between them. The CDR3 DNA reads TGTGCCAGCAGCTTAAAGGGGTGGGATGAAAAACTGTTTTTT. As protein: CASSLKGWDEKLFF.

The chain has TRBV10-3 and TRBJ2-7, with 12 bases fitting TRBD1. Germline V gene sequence: CDR1 ENHRY, CDR2 SYGVKD. The CDR3 has 15 residues. V was clipped by 11 bases and J by 2 bases; unmatched bases: 10. The CDR3 sequence is CAALPGTGGAYEQYF. The CDR3 DNA is TGTGCCGCCTTGCCCGGGACAGGGGGCGCCTACGAGCAGTACTTC.

The chain recombines TRBV7-2 with TRBJ1-6, with 7 bases fitting TRBD1. The CDR3 is 17 residues long. The V segment lost 3 bases and the J segment 7 bases; nucleotides outside the gene matches: 12. The germline gives CDR1 SGHTA, CDR2 FQGNSA. The CDR3 here is CASSFLSPNRGNSPLHF. The CDR3 nucleotides read TGTGCCAGCAGCTTCTTAAGTCCTAACAGGGGAAATTCACCCCTCCACTTT.

A single count supports this clone. The chain combines TRBV5-6 with TRBJ2-2; D gene uncertain. The germline V and J ends were trimmed by 4 bases and 1 base, with 8 bases remaining between them. CDR1 and CDR2 (germline): SGHDT, YYEEEE. CDR3 size: 14 residues. The CDR3 sequence: CASSPALNTGELFF. Here the CDR3 DNA reads TGTGCCAGCAGCCCCGCGCTGAACACCGGGGAGCTGTTTTTT. Full variable domain (remainder filled in from reference TRBV5-6 and TRBJ2-2): DAGVTQSPTHLIKTRGQQVTLRCSPKSGHDTVSWYQQALGQGPQFIFQYYEEEERQRGNFPDRFSGHQFPNYSSELNVNALLLGDSALYLCASSPALNTGELFFGEGSRLTVL.

The V gene is TRBV7-2, the J gene TRBJ2-3; tentative D call: TRBD2 (5 bases). The CDR3 runs 12 residues. The germline gives CDR1 SGHTA, CDR2 FQGNSA. With 5 bases removed from V and 5 bases from J, the gap between germline ends came to 8 bases. The CDR3 sequence is CASSPGRDTQYF. CDR3 coding DNA: TGTGCCAGCAGCCCGGGGAGAGATACGCAGTATTTT.

This chain uses TRBV7-9 with TRBJ2-4; tentative D call: TRBD2 (6 bases). CDR3 length: 13 residues. Germline-derived CDR1 and CDR2 are SEHNR and FQNEAQ (reference sequence). The V and J ends lost 5 bases and 8 bases respectively, with 13 bases between them. This chain's CDR3 is CASSARGSYIQYF. The CDR3 coding sequence is TGTGCCAGCAGCGCCCGGGGGTCCTACATTCAGTACTTC. Based on the CDR3 plus reference TRBV7-9 and TRBJ2-4, the full variable domain is DTGVSQNPRHKITKRGQNVTFRCDPISEHNRLYWYRQTLGQGPEFLTYFQNEAQLEKSRLLSDRFSAERPKGSFSTLEIQRTEQGDSAMYLCASSARGSYIQYFGAGTRLSVL.